These 6 T cell receptor beta chains were all obtained from the same sample, sequenced in a study of T cell changes during pregnancy in multiple sclerosis (dated by TCRdb to between 2019 and 2020). Library generation was performed with the immunoSEQ multiplex PCR assay. Drawn from immuneACCESS, this table holds only the in-frame rearrangements with V and J called that TCRdb kept. Clones are partly lost; checked studies trace under half to an unresolved V gene and leave the rest unexplained. Here the sample has about 70,000 clones; 92% occur a single time. The ten biggest clones cover 0.29% of the sample. Sequencing was performed on CD4+ T cells from peripheral blood mononuclear cells, taken after pregnancy. Every receptor here comes from a female donor with multiple sclerosis, enrolled in a pregnancy study.

The chain is built from TRBV28 and TRBJ1-4; weak D call: TRBD1 (6 bases). Germline CDR1 MDHEN, CDR2 SYDVKM. With 6 bases removed from V and 4 bases from J, the gap between germline ends came to 12 bases. CDR3 length: 14 residues. In DNA form, the CDR3 reads TGTGCCAGCAGCAAACAGGGCTTTAATGAAAAACTGTTTTTT. It encodes CASSKQGFNEKLFF.

The chain carries TRBV9 and TRBJ2-1; a weak D match, TRBD2 (5 bases). The CDR3 totals 14 residues. Germline assignment: CDR1 SGDLS and CDR2 YYNGEE. Trimming took off 5 bases at V and 0 bases at J, with 9 bases between the two ends. The chain's CDR3 is CASSQDSSYNEQFF. The CDR3 bases are TGTGCCAGCAGTCAGGACTCCTCCTACAATGAGCAGTTCTTC.

This clone is a singleton in its sample. In DNA form, the CDR3 reads TGTGCCAGCAGCTTTACTGCAGGGGAAAAACTGTTTTTT. This encodes CASSFTAGEKLFF. V gene TRBV11-2 combines with J gene TRBJ1-4; D may be TRBD1 (5 bases). The CDR3 sequence is 13 residues long. V lost 3 bases to trimming and J lost 8 bases, with 10 bases between them. Germline lookup yields CDR1 SGHAT and CDR2 FQNNGV.

The chain employs TRBV11-2 and TRBJ2-7; 8 bases line up with TRBD1. J gave up 1 base and V 5 bases, and 4 bases lay outside the gene matches. CDR3 size: 14 residues. Germline assignment: CDR1 SGHAT and CDR2 FQNNGV. CDR3: CASSPQGASYEQYF. The CDR3 nucleotides read TGTGCCAGCAGCCCGCAGGGGGCTTCCTACGAGCAGTACTTC. Full variable domain (remainder filled in from reference TRBV11-2 and TRBJ2-7): EAGVAQSPRYKIIEKRQSVAFWCNPISGHATLYWYQQILGQGPKLLIQFQNNGVVDDSQLPKDRFSAERLKGVDSTLKIQPAKLEDSAVYLCASSPQGASYEQYFGPGTRLTVT.

This clone is a singleton in its sample. The V and J genes are TRBV25-1 and TRBJ1-2; 7 nucleotides line up with TRBD1. This CDR3 spans 13 amino acids. The V segment lost 7 bases and the J segment 4 bases; nucleotides outside the gene matches: 6. CDR1 and CDR2 (germline): MGHDK, SYGVNS. CDR3 region: CASTPGGGYGYTF. The CDR3 region has the DNA TGTGCCAGCACCCCAGGGGGAGGCTATGGCTACACCTTC.

The CDR3 bases are TGTGCCAGCAGCGTCAGAGCCGGGACAGGGACCGGGGAGCTGTTTTTT. Amino acids: CASSVRAGTGTGELFF. The chain uses TRBV9 and TRBJ2-2; 9 bases are a match to TRBD1. CDR1 and CDR2 from the germline V gene are SGDLS and YYNGEE. Trimming removed 2 bases from V and 5 bases from J; junction bases left unmatched: 7. This CDR3 contains 16 residues. Drawing the rest from reference TRBV9 and TRBJ2-2, the complete variable domain is DSGVTQTPKHLITATGQRVTLRCSPRSGDLSVYWYQQSLDQGLQFLIQYYNGEERAKGNILERFSAQQFPDLHSELNLSSLELGDSALYFCASSVRAGTGTGELFFGEGSRLTVL.